Listed below are T cell receptor beta chains from one sample, sequenced in a study of shared clonotypes between healthy human individuals. Sequencing was performed with immunoSEQ multiplex PCR; in TCRdb, only in-frame clones are kept and a portion is missing. The table includes a few million clones, about 94% detected once. Material: naive CD4+ T cells sorted from blood. The receptors were gathered from a young man in good health. CDR3s include the opening cysteine and the closing phenylalanine or tryptophan. Each record gives: clone size, D gene, J gene, V gene, CDR3 DNA, CDR3 protein. The D gene is left open where the match is weak. Clone sizes are given selectively: once, few, many, or a class where the clone is expanded.

clone_size: -
d_call: -
j_call: TRBJ1-1
v_call: TRBV5-4
cdr3_nt: TGTGCCAGCAGCGCGCCCACAGGCGCTGGAGCTTTCTTT
cdr3_aa: CASSAPTGAGAFF

clone_size: -
d_call: -
j_call: TRBJ1-1
v_call: TRBV27
cdr3_nt: TGTGCCAGCAGTTTATACACCTCGAACACTGAAGCTTTCTTT
cdr3_aa: CASSLYTSNTEAFF

clone_size: -
d_call: -
j_call: TRBJ2-7
v_call: TRBV12-2
cdr3_nt: TGTGCAAGTCGTCCTCCGGCCGGGAGGGTTATGTACGAGCAGTACTTC
cdr3_aa: CASRPPAGRVMYEQYF

clone_size: -
d_call: -
j_call: TRBJ2-2
v_call: TRBV5-1
cdr3_nt: TGCGCCAGCAGCTTGTGGAGAGGGGACGGGCGGACCGGGGAGCTGTTTTTT
cdr3_aa: CASSLWRGDGRTGELFF

clone_size: -
d_call: TRBD1
j_call: TRBJ1-2
v_call: TRBV7-3
cdr3_nt: TGTGCCAGCAGCTGGGACAGCAGTGGCTATGGCTACACCTTC
cdr3_aa: CASSWDSSGYGYTF

clone_size: -
d_call: -
j_call: TRBJ2-7
v_call: TRBV6-1
cdr3_nt: TGTGCCAGCAGTGTAGGACGGTCTGGGGACGAGCAGTACTTC
cdr3_aa: CASSVGRSGDEQYF

clone_size: -
d_call: -
j_call: TRBJ1-2
v_call: TRBV18
cdr3_nt: TGTGCCAGCTCACCCCTGGAAGCCAACTATGGCTACACCTTC
cdr3_aa: CASSPLEANYGYTF

clone_size: -
d_call: -
j_call: TRBJ1-2
v_call: TRBV10-3
cdr3_nt: TGTGCCATCCGGAGAGGGGCTTATGGCTACACCTTC
cdr3_aa: CAIRRGAYGYTF

clone_size: -
d_call: -
j_call: TRBJ1-6
v_call: TRBV30
cdr3_nt: TGTGCCTACACGTACAGGGTGGGATCTAATTCACCCCTCCACTTT
cdr3_aa: CAYTYRVGSNSPLHF

clone_size: -
d_call: TRBD1
j_call: TRBJ1-4
v_call: TRBV4-1
cdr3_nt: TGCGCCAGCAGTCCTTACAGGGGAACTAATGAAAAACTGTTTTTT
cdr3_aa: CASSPYRGTNEKLFF

clone_size: -
d_call: TRBD2
j_call: TRBJ2-2
v_call: TRBV25-1
cdr3_nt: TGTGCCAGCAGGGCTAGCGGGAGGGCCGGGGAGCTGTTTTTT
cdr3_aa: CASRASGRAGELFF

clone_size: once
d_call: TRBD2
j_call: TRBJ2-7
v_call: TRBV27
cdr3_nt: TGTGCCAGCAGTTTCGGGGGGAAATTCTACGAGCAGTACTTC
cdr3_aa: CASSFGGKFYEQYF

clone_size: -
d_call: TRBD1
j_call: TRBJ1-4
v_call: TRBV5-1
cdr3_nt: TGCGCCAGCAGCCCGCAGCCCACAACAGGGGTGCATGAAAAACTGTTTTTT
cdr3_aa: CASSPQPTTGVHEKLFF

clone_size: -
d_call: -
j_call: TRBJ2-7
v_call: TRBV5-1
cdr3_nt: TGCGCCAGCAGCTTGGGGAGGGGGAGTTACGAGCAGTACTTC
cdr3_aa: CASSLGRGSYEQYF

clone_size: few
d_call: TRBD1
j_call: TRBJ1-2
v_call: TRBV27
cdr3_nt: TGTGCCAGCAGTTCATCCGGGACAGGGAAGAGGGGCCGGCACTATGGCTACACCTTC
cdr3_aa: CASSSSGTGKRGRHYGYTF

clone_size: -
d_call: -
j_call: TRBJ2-3
v_call: TRBV6-1
cdr3_nt: TGTGCCAGCAGTGAGGCAGGGTCTGGCACAGATACGCAGTATTTT
cdr3_aa: CASSEAGSGTDTQYF

clone_size: -
d_call: -
j_call: TRBJ2-2
v_call: TRBV19
cdr3_nt: TGTGCCACGAGTTGGCGGGAAATTAACACCGGGGAGCTGTTTTTT
cdr3_aa: CATSWREINTGELFF

clone_size: -
d_call: -
j_call: TRBJ2-7
v_call: TRBV7-2
cdr3_nt: TGTGCCAGCAGCTTTGAAGCGGCCTCCGGCGAGCAGTACTTC
cdr3_aa: CASSFEAASGEQYF

clone_size: -
d_call: -
j_call: TRBJ1-1
v_call: TRBV10-1
cdr3_nt: TGCGCCAGCAGTATGGGGCTTGCGAACACTGAAGCTTTCTTT
cdr3_aa: CASSMGLANTEAFF

clone_size: -
d_call: -
j_call: TRBJ1-2
v_call: TRBV5-1
cdr3_nt: TGCGCCAGCAGCCGGGACTCAGGCGACTATGGCTACACCTTC
cdr3_aa: CASSRDSGDYGYTF

clone_size: -
d_call: TRBD1
j_call: TRBJ1-2
v_call: TRBV27
cdr3_nt: TGTGCCAGCAGGCCCGGGACAGGGAATGGCTATGGCTACACCTTC
cdr3_aa: CASRPGTGNGYGYTF

clone_size: -
d_call: -
j_call: TRBJ2-7
v_call: TRBV11-2
cdr3_nt: TGTGCCAGCAGCTTAGCGGGGGCAAACGAGCAGTACTTC
cdr3_aa: CASSLAGANEQYF

clone_size: -
d_call: -
j_call: TRBJ1-1
v_call: TRBV5-1
cdr3_nt: TGCGCCAGCAGCTTGGCGGGGGTTGGCACTGAAGCTTTCTTT
cdr3_aa: CASSLAGVGTEAFF

clone_size: -
d_call: TRBD1
j_call: TRBJ1-6
v_call: TRBV30
cdr3_nt: TGTGCCTCTTACCAGGGGGCCAGCAATTCACCCCTCCACTTT
cdr3_aa: CASYQGASNSPLHF

clone_size: -
d_call: -
j_call: TRBJ1-2
v_call: TRBV28
cdr3_nt: TGTGCCAGCAGTAACTCAGGGTCGATCTATGGCTACACCTTC
cdr3_aa: CASSNSGSIYGYTF

clone_size: -
d_call: TRBD1
j_call: TRBJ2-7
v_call: TRBV7-2
cdr3_nt: TGTGCCAGCAGCCCACAGGTACGACAGGGTCAGAAGTACTTC
cdr3_aa: CASSPQVRQGQKYF

clone_size: once
d_call: -
j_call: TRBJ2-5
v_call: TRBV10-3
cdr3_nt: TGTGCCACCCGGGGGGATGGGGGCCGGGAGACCCAGTACTTC
cdr3_aa: CATRGDGGRETQYF

clone_size: -
d_call: TRBD2
j_call: TRBJ2-5
v_call: TRBV4-1
cdr3_nt: TGCGCCAGCAGCCCCCGCGGGACGGGACTAGCGGGGAGGGAGACCCAGTACTTC
cdr3_aa: CASSPRGTGLAGRETQYF

clone_size: -
d_call: TRBD2
j_call: TRBJ2-7
v_call: TRBV28
cdr3_nt: TGTGCCAGCAGTTTTGGACTAGCCATTTACGAGCAGTACTTC
cdr3_aa: CASSFGLAIYEQYF

clone_size: -
d_call: -
j_call: TRBJ1-4
v_call: TRBV28
cdr3_nt: TGTGCCAGCAGTTTAATTGGAGACGGAAAACTGTTTTTT
cdr3_aa: CASSLIGDGKLFF

clone_size: once
d_call: -
j_call: TRBJ2-2
v_call: TRBV5-6
cdr3_nt: TGTGCCAGCAGTCCTTTGGGGGAAGGGGCCCGCTCCGGGGAGCTGTTTTTT
cdr3_aa: CASSPLGEGARSGELFF

clone_size: -
d_call: -
j_call: TRBJ2-5
v_call: TRBV5-1
cdr3_nt: TGCGCCAGCAGCCTCGAGAGTTTAGAGACCCAGTACTTC
cdr3_aa: CASSLESLETQYF

clone_size: -
d_call: -
j_call: TRBJ2-1
v_call: TRBV6-1
cdr3_nt: TGTGCCAGCTGGGGGGGCCGGTATGAGCAGTTCTTC
cdr3_aa: CASWGGRYEQFF

clone_size: -
d_call: -
j_call: TRBJ1-4
v_call: TRBV6-5
cdr3_nt: TGTGCCAGCAGTTACTCCGGAGGGGGGGGTGAAAAACTGTTTTTT
cdr3_aa: CASSYSGGGGEKLFF

clone_size: -
d_call: -
j_call: TRBJ2-3
v_call: TRBV30
cdr3_nt: TGTGCCTGGAGTCCCAGCACAGATACGCAGTATTTT
cdr3_aa: CAWSPSTDTQYF

clone_size: once
d_call: TRBD1
j_call: TRBJ2-7
v_call: TRBV9
cdr3_nt: TGTGCCAGCAGCGCGGGGACAGGGGGCCCCTACGAGCAGTACTTC
cdr3_aa: CASSAGTGGPYEQYF

clone_size: -
d_call: TRBD2
j_call: TRBJ2-1
v_call: TRBV27
cdr3_nt: TGTGCCAGCAGTCGAACTAGCGGAGTCTACAATGAGCAGTTCTTC
cdr3_aa: CASSRTSGVYNEQFF

clone_size: -
d_call: -
j_call: TRBJ2-5
v_call: TRBV6-6
cdr3_nt: TGTGCCAGCACCGAAGTGGGGGAGACCCAGTACTTC
cdr3_aa: CASTEVGETQYF

clone_size: -
d_call: -
j_call: TRBJ2-5
v_call: TRBV10-1
cdr3_nt: TGCGCCAGCAGTGAGTCGGGGGGCGGCCAGACCCAGTACTTC
cdr3_aa: CASSESGGGQTQYF

clone_size: -
d_call: -
j_call: TRBJ2-7
v_call: TRBV6-5
cdr3_nt: TGTGCCAGCAGTTACTCTAGCGGATCAAGCTACGAGCAGTACTTC
cdr3_aa: CASSYSSGSSYEQYF

clone_size: -
d_call: TRBD2
j_call: TRBJ2-1
v_call: TRBV5-1
cdr3_nt: TGCGCCAGCAGCCCCTCCGCTAGCGGGGGCGCGTATGAGCAGTTCTTC
cdr3_aa: CASSPSASGGAYEQFF

clone_size: -
d_call: -
j_call: TRBJ2-1
v_call: TRBV30
cdr3_nt: TGTGCCTGGAGTGTACGGACGGGGCGCCGTAGTGAGCAGTTCTTC
cdr3_aa: CAWSVRTGRRSEQFF

clone_size: -
d_call: -
j_call: TRBJ1-5
v_call: TRBV5-8
cdr3_nt: TGTGCCAGCAGCTTGGGTGCAGGCCATAGCAATCAGCCCCAGCATTTT
cdr3_aa: CASSLGAGHSNQPQHF

clone_size: -
d_call: -
j_call: TRBJ1-1
v_call: TRBV21-1
cdr3_nt: TGTGCCAGCAGCAAAGGCGAGAAGAGGAAAGTGAACACTGAAGCTTTCTTT
cdr3_aa: CASSKGEKRKVNTEAFF

clone_size: -
d_call: -
j_call: TRBJ1-3
v_call: TRBV6-5
cdr3_nt: TGTGCCAGCAGTTACTCAGGGATATCTGGAAACACCATATATTTT
cdr3_aa: CASSYSGISGNTIYF

clone_size: -
d_call: -
j_call: TRBJ1-1
v_call: TRBV5-6
cdr3_nt: TGTGCCAGCAGCTTGCCAGGGACTGAAGCTTTCTTT
cdr3_aa: CASSLPGTEAFF

clone_size: once
d_call: -
j_call: TRBJ1-6
v_call: TRBV6-5
cdr3_nt: TGTGCCAGCACCTACGAGGCTCTGCGAGGTTCACCCCTCCACTTT
cdr3_aa: CASTYEALRGSPLHF

clone_size: -
d_call: -
j_call: TRBJ1-5
v_call: TRBV5-6
cdr3_nt: TGTGCCAGCAGCTTGGGGGGTAGTCAGCCCCAGCATTTT
cdr3_aa: CASSLGGSQPQHF

clone_size: -
d_call: -
j_call: TRBJ1-6
v_call: TRBV10-1
cdr3_nt: TGCGCCAGCAGTGACTCAGGGGTTGGTTCACCCCTCCACTTT
cdr3_aa: CASSDSGVGSPLHF

clone_size: -
d_call: -
j_call: TRBJ1-2
v_call: TRBV10-3
cdr3_nt: TGTGCCATCAGTGCCGGCAACGCCTATGGCTACACCTTC
cdr3_aa: CAISAGNAYGYTF

clone_size: -
d_call: TRBD1
j_call: TRBJ2-7
v_call: TRBV7-2
cdr3_nt: TGTGCCAGCAGCCCCCGTTCTGGACAGGCGACCATCTACGAGCAGTACTTC
cdr3_aa: CASSPRSGQATIYEQYF

clone_size: once
d_call: -
j_call: TRBJ1-1
v_call: TRBV27
cdr3_nt: TGTGCCAGCAGGGATTCGACGAACACTGAAGCTTTCTTT
cdr3_aa: CASRDSTNTEAFF

clone_size: -
d_call: -
j_call: TRBJ1-2
v_call: TRBV5-1
cdr3_nt: TGCGCCAGCAGCTTTTCCGAAACCCCTAACTATGGCTACACCTTC
cdr3_aa: CASSFSETPNYGYTF